These T cell receptor beta chains were read from a single sample in a study of Graves' ophthalmopathy and Graves' hyperthyroidism. TCRdb re-analysed the multiplex PCR reads in MiXCR, keeping a single row per CDR3 protein. The sample has 740,000 or so distinct CDR3 sequences, roughly 40% seen once. The sequenced sample was peripheral blood. The receptor set was obtained from an adult man with Graves' ophthalmopathy. Both conserved end residues are part of each CDR3. A D gene is named only where the DNA matches it firmly. The size field is filled for only some rows; it gives once, few, many or a size class.

clone size	D gene	J gene	V gene	CDR3 DNA	CDR3 protein
.	.	TRBJ1-6	TRBV9	TGTGCCAGCAGCACTTCTTGGAGGGAGTCACCCCTCCACTTT	CASSTSWRESPLHF
.	.	TRBJ1-5	TRBV5-6	TGTGCCAGCAGCTTGATCGGGGGGAATCAGCCCCAGCATTTT	CASSLIGGNQPQHF
.	.	TRBJ2-7	TRBV7-6	TGTGCCAGCAGCCCAGGGGGGGGGTCGAACGAGCAGTACTTC	CASSPGGGSNEQYF
few	.	TRBJ1-2	TRBV5-8	TGTGCCAGCAGCTTGGATCCGGGGATCACGGTTGGCTACACCTTC	CASSLDPGITVGYTF
.	.	TRBJ1-4	TRBV12-3/TRBV12-4	TGTGCCAGCAGTTTATCCCTGGGATCTAATGAAAAACTGTTTTTT	CASSLSLGSNEKLFF
many	.	TRBJ1-5	TRBV7-9	TGTGCCAGCAGCTTAGGGCAGGCCTTCCCCCAGCATTTT	CASSLGQAFPQHF
.	.	TRBJ1-2	TRBV20-1	TGCAGTGCTAGAGATTCGCTAGTGGGACATCCATATGGCTACACCTTC	CSARDSLVGHPYGYTF
.	.	TRBJ2-6	TRBV7-3	TGTGCCAGCAGCTTAAAGGGGGGCGAAATCTCTGGGGCCAACGTCCTGACTTTC	CASSLKGGEISGANVLTF
.	.	TRBJ2-7	TRBV20-1	TGCAGTGCTAATTACAGGGTCATGTACGAGCAGTACTTC	CSANYRVMYEQYF
many	.	TRBJ2-7	TRBV29-1	TGCAGCGTTGCTGGGGCGGACGAGCAGTACTTC	CSVAGADEQYF
.	.	TRBJ1-5	TRBV24-1	TGTGCCAGCAGAAATACAGGCGAGAATCAGCCCCAGCATTTT	CASRNTGENQPQHF
many	TRBD1	TRBJ2-7	TRBV7-9	TGTGCCAGCAGCCTTTCACAGGGGAACGAGCAGTACTTC	CASSLSQGNEQYF
few	.	TRBJ2-3	TRBV25-1	TGTGCCAGCAGACTTTACACAGATACGCAGTATTTT	CASRLYTDTQYF
few	.	TRBJ2-7	TRBV20-1	TGCAGTGCTAGTGCGGAGCTCTCCTACGAGCAGTACTTC	CSASAELSYEQYF
.	TRBD1	TRBJ1-4	TRBV7-8	TGTGCCAGCAGCCTGACAGGGGACCTAGGAGAAAAACTGTTTTTT	CASSLTGDLGEKLFF
few	.	TRBJ1-1	TRBV7-9	TGTGCCAGCAGCTCCGGGACCGGGACGGTCACTGAAGCTTTCTTT	CASSSGTGTVTEAFF
.	.	TRBJ1-1	TRBV7-8	TGTGCCAGCACCTCCATAGGGGGACAAAAGAACACTGAAGCTTTCTTT	CASTSIGGQKNTEAFF
.	TRBD1	TRBJ1-2	TRBV10-3	TGTGCCATCAGTGGACAGGGGGCGCCATGGAATGGCTACACCTTC	CAISGQGAPWNGYTF
many	.	TRBJ1-4	TRBV10-3	TGTGCCAGCGAAGCGGACAGAGCGGGTAATGAAAAACTGTTTTTT	CASEADRAGNEKLFF
.	TRBD1	TRBJ1-3	TRBV13	TGTGCCAGCAGCCCGTATACTCCGACAGGGTCTGGAAACACCATATATTTT	CASSPYTPTGSGNTIYF
.	.	TRBJ1-4	TRBV14	TGTGCCAGCTCCCGGTCATGGGAAAAACTGTTTTTT	CASSRSWEKLFF
.	.	TRBJ1-2	TRBV10-3	TGTGCCATCAGTTACTCGGCTATCTACGGCTACACCTTC	CAISYSAIYGYTF
many	.	TRBJ2-7	TRBV7-2	TGTGCCAGCAGCGGCGTTGCGTCGGGAGCGTCCTACGAGCAGTACTTC	CASSGVASGASYEQYF
.	TRBD1	TRBJ1-5	TRBV19	TGTGCCAGTAGTGGACAGGGGGCAGGCAATCAGCCCCAGCATTTT	CASSGQGAGNQPQHF
.	TRBD2	TRBJ2-1	TRBV20-1	TGCAGTGCGATGACTAGCGGGGGCTACAATGAGCAGTTCTTC	CSAMTSGGYNEQFF
few	.	TRBJ1-6	TRBV7-9	TGTGCCAGCAGCTCAAATTCGGGGATAGCTGGACCCCTCCACTTT	CASSSNSGIAGPLHF
many	.	TRBJ1-1	TRBV19	TGTGCCAGTAGTATTGGTGGGAGGAGCACTGAAGCTTTCTTT	CASSIGGRSTEAFF
few	.	TRBJ2-7	TRBV7-9	TGTGCCAGCACCGACCGGGCCATGGGCCGCTACGAGCAGTACTTC	CASTDRAMGRYEQYF
.	.	TRBJ2-1	TRBV2	TGTGCCAGCAGTGGGGAGAAAAACAATGAGCAGTTCTTC	CASSGEKNNEQFF
.	TRBD1	TRBJ1-3	TRBV6-5	TGTGCCAGCAGTAAGACAGGGCCACTCTCTGGAAACACCATATATTTT	CASSKTGPLSGNTIYF
few	.	TRBJ2-7	TRBV7-2	TGTGCCAGCAGCCCGAGGATCACAGGATCCTACGAGCAGTACTTC	CASSPRITGSYEQYF
.	.	TRBJ1-2	TRBV16	TGTGCCAGCAGTTCCCGCACAGGGCTTGCTGGCTACACCTTC	CASSSRTGLAGYTF
.	TRBD1	TRBJ1-5	TRBV24-1	TGTGCCACCAGTGATTTCGCGACAGGGGATCAGCCCCAGCATTTT	CATSDFATGDQPQHF
once	.	TRBJ2-5	TRBV25-1	TGTGCCAGCAGTTCTGTGACTCGGGGGACGGAGACCCAGTACTTC	CASSSVTRGTETQYF
few	TRBD1	TRBJ1-3	TRBV5-1	TGCGCCAGCAGCGTGGAGGGGACAGGCGGTTTCGGTGGAAACACCATATATTTT	CASSVEGTGGFGGNTIYF
many	.	TRBJ1-5	TRBV10-2	TGCGCCAGCAGTGAGGGCGGTTTTGGCAATCAGCCCCAGCATTTT	CASSEGGFGNQPQHF
few	TRBD1	TRBJ2-7	TRBV4-3	TGCGCCAGCAGCCAAGGAGGGACAGGGGGCTTGAACGAGCAGTACTTC	CASSQGGTGGLNEQYF
many	.	TRBJ1-4	TRBV10-3	TGTGCCATCAGTGAGTCGTCAATAGGGATGCATGAAAAACTGTTTTTT	CAISESSIGMHEKLFF
.	.	TRBJ1-5	TRBV2	TGTGCCAGCAGGGCCACGGGGTCAGCAAATCAGCCCCAGCATTTT	CASRATGSANQPQHF
.	TRBD1	TRBJ1-2	TRBV9	TGTGCCAGCAGCGGCCGGGACAGCCTTTCCTTC	CASSGRDSLSF
many	TRBD1	TRBJ1-5	TRBV24-1	TGTGCCACCAGTGATTCTAGGACAGGGGGGACGGTCAATCAGCCCCAGCATTTT	CATSDSRTGGTVNQPQHF
few	.	TRBJ2-7	TRBV29-1	TGCAGCGTTGCCCCGAGACAGGTCCTCTACGAGCAGTACTTC	CSVAPRQVLYEQYF
.	.	TRBJ2-7	TRBV20-1	TGCAGTGCTATTGGCAGGGCCCCACCCGGCTACGAGCAGTACTTC	CSAIGRAPPGYEQYF
.	.	TRBJ2-7	TRBV20-1	TGCAGTGCCCAAGAGGTTGGGGGGAGCTCCTACGAGCAGTACTTC	CSAQEVGGSSYEQYF
many	TRBD2	TRBJ2-7	TRBV14	TGTGCCAGCAGCCAATTTACTAGCGGCTACGAGCAGTACTTC	CASSQFTSGYEQYF
many	TRBD1	TRBJ2-5	TRBV24-1	TGTGCCACCAGTGATTGGACAGGGGCTAAGACCCAGTACTTC	CATSDWTGAKTQYF
few	TRBD2	TRBJ2-5	TRBV5-4	TGTGCCAGCAGCTTGGGGGGGGGACGGCAAGAGACCCAGTACTTC	CASSLGGGRQETQYF
many	.	TRBJ1-5	TRBV20-1	TGCAGTGCCTGGGGCAGGGCGCATCAGCCCCAGCATTTT	CSAWGRAHQPQHF
.	TRBD1	TRBJ2-7	TRBV4-2	TGTGCCAGCAGCCAACGGGACAGGGCCTACGAGCAGTACTTC	CASSQRDRAYEQYF
.	TRBD1	TRBJ2-7	TRBV9	TGTGCCAGCAGCGTACAGGGGGTAACAAACGAGCAGTACTTC	CASSVQGVTNEQYF
few	.	TRBJ1-4	TRBV6-1	TGTGCCAGCAGTGGTCCCGAAAAACTGTTTTTT	CASSGPEKLFF